This TCR beta chain was found in a study of graft-versus-host responses after intestinal transplantation. Study overall: Transplant types were multivisceral, liver-intestinal, or isolated intestinal. Study-wide results and limits: The authors found GvH clones in recipient marrow, some appearing first in ileum or blood. Patients with graft-donor T cell macrochimerism had high graft-versus-host to host-versus-graft clonal ratios in allografts.

The table came from immunoSEQ multiplex PCR; TCRdb's copy has only in-frame clones and leaves some out. The sample consists of some 7,000 clones, about 63% of them appearing once. This CDR3 is 12 amino acids long. Deletions cut 6 bases from V and 11 bases from J, with 14 bases between. CDR1 MNHEY and CDR2 SVGAGI come from the germline V gene. Intraepithelial and lamina propria lymphocytes were isolated from graft specimens. In regard to this clone: Antigen unknown.

This TCR came from a human patient who received an intestinal transplant, so some T cells may come from the graft donor. The rearrangement links TRBV6-5 to TRBJ2-1; the D gene is possibly TRBD2 (6 bases). Sample: ileum tissue, taken approximately 55 days after transplant. The CDR3 sequence is CASSPGGGKQFF. The CDR3 DNA reads as TGTGCCAGCAGCCCCGGTGGGGGGAAGCAGTTCTTC.